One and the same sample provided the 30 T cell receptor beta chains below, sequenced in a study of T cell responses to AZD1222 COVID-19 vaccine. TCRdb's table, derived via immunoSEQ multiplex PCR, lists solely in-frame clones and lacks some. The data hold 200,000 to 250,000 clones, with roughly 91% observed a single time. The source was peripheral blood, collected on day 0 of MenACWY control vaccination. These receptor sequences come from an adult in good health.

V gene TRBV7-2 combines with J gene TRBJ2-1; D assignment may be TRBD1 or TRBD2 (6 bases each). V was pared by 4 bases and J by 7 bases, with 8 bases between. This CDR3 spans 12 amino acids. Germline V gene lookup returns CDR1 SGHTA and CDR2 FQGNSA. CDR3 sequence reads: CASSWGANEQFF. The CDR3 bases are TGTGCCAGCAGCTGGGGGGCAAATGAGCAGTTCTTC.

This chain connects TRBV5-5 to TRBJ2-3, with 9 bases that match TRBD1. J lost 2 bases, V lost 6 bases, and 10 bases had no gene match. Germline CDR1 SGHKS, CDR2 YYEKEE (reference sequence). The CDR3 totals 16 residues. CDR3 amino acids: CASTPTGTGSTDTQYF. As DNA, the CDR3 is TGTGCCAGCACCCCTACGGGGACAGGGTCCACAGATACGCAGTATTTT.

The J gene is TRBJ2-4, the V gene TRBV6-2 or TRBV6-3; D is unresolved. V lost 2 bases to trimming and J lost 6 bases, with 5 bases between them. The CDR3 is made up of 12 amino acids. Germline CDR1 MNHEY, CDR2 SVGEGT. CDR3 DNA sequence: TGTGCCAGCAGTTACAATGGAAACATTCAGTACTTC. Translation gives CASSYNGNIQYF.

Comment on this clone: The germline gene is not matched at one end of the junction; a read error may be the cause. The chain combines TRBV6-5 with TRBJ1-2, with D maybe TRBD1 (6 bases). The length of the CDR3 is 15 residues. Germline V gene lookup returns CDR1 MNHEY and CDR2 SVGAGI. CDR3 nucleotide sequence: TGTGCCGGCAGCCCCCAGACAGGAAAGCACTATGGCTACACCTTC. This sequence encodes CAGSPQTGKHYGYTF.

The CDR3 sequence: CASSPPNRGYEQYF. For the CDR3, the DNA is TGTGCCAGCTCACCACCGAATCGGGGTTACGAGCAGTACTTC. The V gene is TRBV18, the J gene TRBJ2-7; D perhaps matches TRBD2 (5 bases). The CDR3 spans 14 residues. V shed 0 bases and J shed 4 bases, with 10 bases lying between them. The germline V gene has CDR1 KGHSH and CDR2 LQKENI.

This CDR3 is CASSRGPGPEETQYF. CDR3 sequence (DNA): TGTGCCAGCAGTCGGGGACCCGGGCCGGAGGAGACCCAGTACTTC. This chain uses TRBV2 with TRBJ2-5; perhaps D is TRBD1 or TRBD2 (5 bases each). V lost 5 bases to trimming and J lost 5 bases, with 18 bases between them. Germline V gene sequence: CDR1 SNHLY, CDR2 FYNNEI. The CDR3 covers 15 residues.

This chain's CDR3 is CASRGTGARNTEAFF. The CDR3 coding sequence is TGTGCCAGTAGGGGGACAGGGGCTCGGAACACTGAAGCTTTCTTT. The chain has TRBV2 and TRBJ1-1, with TRBD1 matching over 10 bases. CDR3 length: 15 amino acids. Germline CDR1 is SNHLY and CDR2 is FYNNEI. V lost 9 bases to trimming and J lost 1 base; unmatched junction nucleotides: 8.

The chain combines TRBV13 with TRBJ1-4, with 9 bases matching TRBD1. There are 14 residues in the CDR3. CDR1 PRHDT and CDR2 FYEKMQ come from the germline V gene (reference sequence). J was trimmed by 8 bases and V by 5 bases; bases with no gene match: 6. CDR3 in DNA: TGTGCCAGCAGCGCGGGGACAGGGAAAGAAAAACTGTTTTTT. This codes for CASSAGTGKEKLFF.

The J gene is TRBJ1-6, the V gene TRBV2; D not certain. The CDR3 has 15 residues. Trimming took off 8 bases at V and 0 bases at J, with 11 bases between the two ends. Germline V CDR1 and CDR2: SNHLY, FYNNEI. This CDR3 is CASVGDRSYNSPLHF. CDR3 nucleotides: TGTGCCAGCGTGGGAGACCGCTCCTATAATTCACCCCTCCACTTT.

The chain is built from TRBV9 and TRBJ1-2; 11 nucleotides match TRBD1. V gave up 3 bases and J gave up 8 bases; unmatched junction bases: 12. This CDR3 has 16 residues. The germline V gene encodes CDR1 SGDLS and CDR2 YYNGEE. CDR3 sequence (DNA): TGTGCCAGCAGCGGTGCGGGCGGACAGGGGGCGCGGGGCTACACCTTC. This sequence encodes CASSGAGGQGARGYTF.

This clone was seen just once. Here the CDR3 reads CASRLDRASDGYTF. The CDR3, as DNA: TGTGCCAGCAGGCTGGACAGGGCGTCGGATGGCTACACCTTC. The chain combines TRBV6-5 with TRBJ1-2; 8 positions match TRBD1. The CDR3 contains 14 residues. With V trimmed by 6 bases and J by 6 bases, 9 bases remained unmatched. The V gene's germline CDR1 is MNHEY and CDR2 SVGAGI.

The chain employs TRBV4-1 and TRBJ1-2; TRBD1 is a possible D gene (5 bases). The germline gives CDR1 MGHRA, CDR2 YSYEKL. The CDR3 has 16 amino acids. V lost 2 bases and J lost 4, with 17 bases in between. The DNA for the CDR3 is TGCGCCAGCAGCCAAATCTCCGCGGAGGGGAGCTATGGCTACACCTTC. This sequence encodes CASSQISAEGSYGYTF.

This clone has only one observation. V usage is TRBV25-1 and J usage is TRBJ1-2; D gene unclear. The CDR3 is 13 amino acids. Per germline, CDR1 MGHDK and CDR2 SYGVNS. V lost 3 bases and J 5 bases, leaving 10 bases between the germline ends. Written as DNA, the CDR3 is TGTGCCAGCAGTGATGTGCTATGGTATGGCTACACCTTC. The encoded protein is CASSDVLWYGYTF.

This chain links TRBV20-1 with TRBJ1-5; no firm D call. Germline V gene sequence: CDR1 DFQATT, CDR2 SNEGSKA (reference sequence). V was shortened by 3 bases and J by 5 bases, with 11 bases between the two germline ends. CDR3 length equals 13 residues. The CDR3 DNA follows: TGCAGTGCTAGTTTGGATGAGGATCAGCCCCAGCATTTT. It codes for CSASLDEDQPQHF.

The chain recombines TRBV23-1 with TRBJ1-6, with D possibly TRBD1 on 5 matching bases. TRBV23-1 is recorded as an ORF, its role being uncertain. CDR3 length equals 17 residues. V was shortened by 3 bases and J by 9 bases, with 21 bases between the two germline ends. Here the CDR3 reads CASSHPRRGPFGSPLHF. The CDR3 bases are TGCGCCAGCAGTCATCCCCGTAGGGGCCCCTTTGGTTCACCCCTCCACTTT.

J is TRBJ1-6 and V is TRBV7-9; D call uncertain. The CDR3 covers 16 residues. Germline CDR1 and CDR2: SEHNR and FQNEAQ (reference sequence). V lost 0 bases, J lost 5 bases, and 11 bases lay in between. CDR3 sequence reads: CASSLASGNNNSPLHF. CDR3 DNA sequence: TGTGCCAGCAGCTTAGCTTCGGGTAATAATAATTCACCCCTCCACTTT. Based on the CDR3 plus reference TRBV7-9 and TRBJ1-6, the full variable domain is DTGVSQNPRHKITKRGQNVTFRCDPISEHNRLYWYRQTLGQGPEFLTYFQNEAQLEKSRLLSDRFSAERPKGSFSTLEIQRTEQGDSAMYLCASSLASGNNNSPLHFGNGTRLTVT.

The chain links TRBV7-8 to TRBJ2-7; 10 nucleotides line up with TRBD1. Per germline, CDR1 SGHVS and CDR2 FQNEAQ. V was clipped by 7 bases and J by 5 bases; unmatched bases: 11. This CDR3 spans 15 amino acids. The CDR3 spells CASNSPGTGVHEQYF. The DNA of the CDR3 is TGTGCCAGCAACTCCCCCGGGACAGGGGTACACGAGCAGTACTTC.

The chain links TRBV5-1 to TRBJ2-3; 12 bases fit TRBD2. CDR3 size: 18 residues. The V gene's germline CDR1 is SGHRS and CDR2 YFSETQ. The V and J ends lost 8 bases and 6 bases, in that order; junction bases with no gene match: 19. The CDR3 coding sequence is TGCGCCAGTAGCAACCCTCTAGCGGGGGGGCGGGTTACGGATACGCAGTATTTT. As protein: CASSNPLAGGRVTDTQYF.

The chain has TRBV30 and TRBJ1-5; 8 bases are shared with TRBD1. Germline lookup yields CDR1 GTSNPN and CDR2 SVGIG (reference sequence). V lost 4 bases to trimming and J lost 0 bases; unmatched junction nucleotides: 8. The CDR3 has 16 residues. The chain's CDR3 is CAWNAGTGYSNQPQHF. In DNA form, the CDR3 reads TGTGCCTGGAACGCCGGGACAGGATATAGCAATCAGCCCCAGCATTTT.

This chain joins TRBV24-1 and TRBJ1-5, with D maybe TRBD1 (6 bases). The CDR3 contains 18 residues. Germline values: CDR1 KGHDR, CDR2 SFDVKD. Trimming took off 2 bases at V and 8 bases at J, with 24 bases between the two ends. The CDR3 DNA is TGTGCCACCAGTGATTCACGCTGGGCGGACAGTGAGGGCAAGCCCCAGCATTTT. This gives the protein CATSDSRWADSEGKPQHF.

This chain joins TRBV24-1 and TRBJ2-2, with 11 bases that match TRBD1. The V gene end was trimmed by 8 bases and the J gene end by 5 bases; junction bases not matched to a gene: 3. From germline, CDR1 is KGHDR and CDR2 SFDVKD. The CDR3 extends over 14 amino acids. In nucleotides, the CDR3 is TGTGCCACCAAAGGACAGGGGGCGACCGGGGAGCTGTTTTTT. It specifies CATKGQGATGELFF.

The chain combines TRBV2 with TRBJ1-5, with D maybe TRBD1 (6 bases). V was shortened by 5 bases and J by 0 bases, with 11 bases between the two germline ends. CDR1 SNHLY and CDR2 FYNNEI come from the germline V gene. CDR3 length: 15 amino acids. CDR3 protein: CASSKQGNSNQPQHF. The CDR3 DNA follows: TGTGCCAGCAGTAAACAGGGAAATAGCAATCAGCCCCAGCATTTT.

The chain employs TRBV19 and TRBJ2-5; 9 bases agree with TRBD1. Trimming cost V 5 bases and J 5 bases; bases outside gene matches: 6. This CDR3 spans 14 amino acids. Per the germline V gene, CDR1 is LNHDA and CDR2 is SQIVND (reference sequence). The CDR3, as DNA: TGTGCCAGTAGTCCGGGACAGGGAGTGGAGACCCAGTACTTC. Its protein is CASSPGQGVETQYF.

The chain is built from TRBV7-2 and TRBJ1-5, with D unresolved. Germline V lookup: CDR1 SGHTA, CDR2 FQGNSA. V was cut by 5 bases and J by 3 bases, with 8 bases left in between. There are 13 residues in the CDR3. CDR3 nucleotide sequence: TGTGCCAGCAGCCCCGGATCCAATCAGCCCCAGCATTTT. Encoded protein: CASSPGSNQPQHF.

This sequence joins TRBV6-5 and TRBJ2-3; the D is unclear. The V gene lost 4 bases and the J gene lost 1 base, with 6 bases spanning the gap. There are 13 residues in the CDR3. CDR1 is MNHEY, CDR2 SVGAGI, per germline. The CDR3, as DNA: TGTGCCAGCAGTTGGGCCGGCACAGATACGCAGTATTTT. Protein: CASSWAGTDTQYF.

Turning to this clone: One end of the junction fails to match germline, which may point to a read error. Written as DNA, the CDR3 is TGTGCCAGCAGCCTAGCCGCGGTCACGTACTTC. Protein product: CASSLAAVTYF. V usage is TRBV7-9 and J usage is TRBJ2-7; D possibly corresponds to TRBD2 (5 bases). This CDR3 is built from 11 residues. CDR1 is SEHNR and CDR2 is FQNEAQ in the germline V gene (reference sequence). Variable domain in full (rest from reference TRBV7-9 and TRBJ2-7): DTGVSQNPRHKITKRGQNVTFRCDPISEHNRLYWYRQTLGQGPEFLTYFQNEAQLEKSRLLSDRFSAERPKGSFSTLEIQRTEQGDSAMYLCASSLAAVTYFGPGTRLTVT.

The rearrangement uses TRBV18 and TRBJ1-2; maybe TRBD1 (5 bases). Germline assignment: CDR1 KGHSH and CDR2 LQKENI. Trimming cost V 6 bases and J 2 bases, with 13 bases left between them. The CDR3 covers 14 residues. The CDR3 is CASSPREGNYGYTF. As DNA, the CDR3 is TGTGCCAGCTCTCCGAGGGAGGGGAACTATGGCTACACCTTC.

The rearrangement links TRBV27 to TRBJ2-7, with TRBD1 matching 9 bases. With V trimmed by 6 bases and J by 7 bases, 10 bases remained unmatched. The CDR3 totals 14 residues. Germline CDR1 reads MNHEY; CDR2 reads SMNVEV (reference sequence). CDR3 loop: CASSARDRVREQYF. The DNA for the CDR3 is TGTGCCAGCAGCGCCCGGGACAGGGTTCGGGAGCAGTACTTC.

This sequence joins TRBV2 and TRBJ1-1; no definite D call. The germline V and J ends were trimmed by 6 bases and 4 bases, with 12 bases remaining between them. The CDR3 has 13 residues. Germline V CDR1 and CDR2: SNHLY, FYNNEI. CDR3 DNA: TGTGCCAGCAGAACTTGGGAGGGCACTGAAGCTTTCTTT. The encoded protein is CASRTWEGTEAFF.

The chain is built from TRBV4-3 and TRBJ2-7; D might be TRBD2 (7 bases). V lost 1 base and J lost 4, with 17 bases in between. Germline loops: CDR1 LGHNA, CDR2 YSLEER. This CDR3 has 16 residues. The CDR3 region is CASSQGAQGGRYEQYF. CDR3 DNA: TGCGCCAGCAGCCAAGGTGCACAGGGAGGGAGATACGAGCAGTACTTC.